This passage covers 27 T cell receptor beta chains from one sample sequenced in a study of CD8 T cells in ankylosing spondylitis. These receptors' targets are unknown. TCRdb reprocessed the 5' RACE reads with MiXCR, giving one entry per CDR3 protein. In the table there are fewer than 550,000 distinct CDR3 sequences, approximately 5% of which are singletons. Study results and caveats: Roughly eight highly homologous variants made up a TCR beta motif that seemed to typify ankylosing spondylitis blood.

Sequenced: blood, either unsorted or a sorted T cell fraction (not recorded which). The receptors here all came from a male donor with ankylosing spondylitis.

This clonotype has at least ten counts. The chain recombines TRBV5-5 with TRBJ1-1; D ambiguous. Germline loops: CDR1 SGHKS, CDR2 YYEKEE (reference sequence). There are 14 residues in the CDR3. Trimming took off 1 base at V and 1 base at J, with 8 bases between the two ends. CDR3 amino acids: CASSLQPQNTEAFF. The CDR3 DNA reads TGTGCCAGCAGCTTGCAGCCTCAGAACACTGAAGCTTTCTTT.

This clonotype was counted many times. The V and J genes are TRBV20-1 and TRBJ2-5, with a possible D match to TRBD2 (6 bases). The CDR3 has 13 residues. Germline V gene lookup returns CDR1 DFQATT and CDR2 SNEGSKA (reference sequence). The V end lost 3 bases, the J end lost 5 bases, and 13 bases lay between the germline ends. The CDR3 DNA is TGCAGTGCTAGTCCCCGACGGGGGGAGACCCAGTACTTC. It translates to CSASPRRGETQYF.

The chain's CDR3 is CSARDTGSGGEQYF. The CDR3 nucleotides read TGCAGTGCTAGAGATACCGGTTCCGGGGGGGAGCAGTACTTC. This chain uses TRBV20-1 with TRBJ2-7; TRBD2 matches at 7 bases. Germline CDR1 DFQATT, CDR2 SNEGSKA (reference sequence). This CDR3 contains 14 residues. V lost 0 bases to trimming and J lost 7 bases; unmatched junction nucleotides: 9.

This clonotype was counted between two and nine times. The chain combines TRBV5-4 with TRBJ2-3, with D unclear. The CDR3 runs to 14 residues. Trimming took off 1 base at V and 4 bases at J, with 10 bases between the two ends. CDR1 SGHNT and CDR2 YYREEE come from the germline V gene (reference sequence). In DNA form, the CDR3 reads TGTGCCAGCAGCTTGCGTTACACCCCAGATACGCAGTATTTT. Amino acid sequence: CASSLRYTPDTQYF.

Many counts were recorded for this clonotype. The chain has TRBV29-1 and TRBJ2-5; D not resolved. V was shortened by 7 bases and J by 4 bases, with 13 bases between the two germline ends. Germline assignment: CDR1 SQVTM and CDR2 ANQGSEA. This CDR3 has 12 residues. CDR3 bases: TGCAGCGCCGTGGAGTCGGGAGAGACCCAGTACTTC. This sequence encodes CSAVESGETQYF.

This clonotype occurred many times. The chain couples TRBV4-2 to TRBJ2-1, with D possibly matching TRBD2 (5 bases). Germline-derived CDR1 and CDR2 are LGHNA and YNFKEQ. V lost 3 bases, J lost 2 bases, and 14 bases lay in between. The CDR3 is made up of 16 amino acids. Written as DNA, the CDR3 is TGTGCCAGCAGCCATGTTGGACTGAGTACCTACAATGAGCAGTTCTTC. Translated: CASSHVGLSTYNEQFF.

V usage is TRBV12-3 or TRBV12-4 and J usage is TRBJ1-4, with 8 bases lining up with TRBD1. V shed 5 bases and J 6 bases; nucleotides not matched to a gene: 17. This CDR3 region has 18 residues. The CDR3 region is CASSKSIFAGTGDEKLFF. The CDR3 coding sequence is TGTGCCAGCAGTAAGTCGATCTTCGCCGGGACAGGTGATGAAAAACTGTTTTTT.

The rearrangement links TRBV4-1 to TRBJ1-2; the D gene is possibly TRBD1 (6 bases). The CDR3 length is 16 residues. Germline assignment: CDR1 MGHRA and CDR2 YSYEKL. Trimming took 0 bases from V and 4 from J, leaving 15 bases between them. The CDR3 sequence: CASSQDLGTNLYGYTF. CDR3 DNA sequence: TGCGCCAGCAGCCAAGACCTCGGGACAAATCTCTATGGCTACACCTTC.

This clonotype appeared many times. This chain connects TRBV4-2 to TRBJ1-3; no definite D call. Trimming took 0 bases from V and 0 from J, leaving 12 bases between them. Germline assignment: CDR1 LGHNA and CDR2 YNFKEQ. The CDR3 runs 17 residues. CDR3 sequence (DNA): TGTGCCAGCAGCCAAGAACTGAGCGCCTTCTCTGGAAACACCATATATTTT. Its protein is CASSQELSAFSGNTIYF.

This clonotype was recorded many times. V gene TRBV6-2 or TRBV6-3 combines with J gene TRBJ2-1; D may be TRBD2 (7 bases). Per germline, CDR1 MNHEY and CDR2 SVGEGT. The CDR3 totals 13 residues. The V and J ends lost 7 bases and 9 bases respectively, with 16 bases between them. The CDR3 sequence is CASKVAGAGEQFF. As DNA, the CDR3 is TGTGCCAGCAAAGTGGCGGGGGCGGGTGAGCAGTTCTTC.

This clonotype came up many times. CDR3 nucleotides: TGCGCCAGCAGCTTGGGCCTAGCGGGAGGTGAGCAGTACTTC. Translating gives CASSLGLAGGEQYF. This chain links TRBV5-1 with TRBJ2-7, with TRBD2 matching over 11 bases. Germline V gene lookup returns CDR1 SGHRS and CDR2 YFSETQ. The length of the CDR3 is 14 residues. V shed 0 bases, J shed 7 bases, and the junction held 3 bases outside the gene matches.

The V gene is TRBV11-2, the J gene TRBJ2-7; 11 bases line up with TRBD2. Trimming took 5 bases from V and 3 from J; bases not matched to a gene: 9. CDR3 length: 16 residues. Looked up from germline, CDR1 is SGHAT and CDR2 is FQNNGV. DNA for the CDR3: TGTGCCAGCAGCATGGGGGTAGCGGGGGGGATCTACGAGCAGTACTTC. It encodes CASSMGVAGGIYEQYF.

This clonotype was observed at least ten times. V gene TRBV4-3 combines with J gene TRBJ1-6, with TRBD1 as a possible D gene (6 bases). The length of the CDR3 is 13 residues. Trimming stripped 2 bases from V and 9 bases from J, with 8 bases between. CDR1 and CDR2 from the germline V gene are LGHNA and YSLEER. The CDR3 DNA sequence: TGCGCCAGCAGCCAAACCAGGGGTTCACCCCTCCACTTT. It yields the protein CASSQTRGSPLHF.

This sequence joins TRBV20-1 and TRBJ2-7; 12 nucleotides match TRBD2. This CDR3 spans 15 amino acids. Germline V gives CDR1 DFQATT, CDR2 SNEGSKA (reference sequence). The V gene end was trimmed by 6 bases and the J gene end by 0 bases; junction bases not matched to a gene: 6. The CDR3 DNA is TGCAGTGCCCGGCGGACTAGCGGGAACTCCTACGAGCAGTACTTC. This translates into CSARRTSGNSYEQYF.

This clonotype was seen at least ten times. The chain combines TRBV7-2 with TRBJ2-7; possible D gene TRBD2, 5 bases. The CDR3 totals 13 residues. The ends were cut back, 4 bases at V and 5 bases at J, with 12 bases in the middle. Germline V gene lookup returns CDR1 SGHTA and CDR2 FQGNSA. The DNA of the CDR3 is TGTGCCAGCAGCTGGGAGTTGTCCCACGAGCAGTACTTC. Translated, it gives CASSWELSHEQYF.

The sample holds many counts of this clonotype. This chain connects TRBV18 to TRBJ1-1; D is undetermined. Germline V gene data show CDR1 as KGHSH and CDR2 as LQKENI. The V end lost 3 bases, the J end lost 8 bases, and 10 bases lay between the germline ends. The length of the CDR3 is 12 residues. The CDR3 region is CASSPVREEAFF. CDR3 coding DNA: TGTGCCAGCTCACCGGTCCGGGAAGAAGCTTTCTTT.

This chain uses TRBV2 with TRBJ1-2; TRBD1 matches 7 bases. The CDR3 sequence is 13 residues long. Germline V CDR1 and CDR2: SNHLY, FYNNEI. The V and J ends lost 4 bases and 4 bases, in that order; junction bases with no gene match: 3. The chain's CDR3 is CASSGDSLYGYTF. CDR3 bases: TGTGCCAGCAGTGGGGACAGCCTCTATGGCTACACCTTC.

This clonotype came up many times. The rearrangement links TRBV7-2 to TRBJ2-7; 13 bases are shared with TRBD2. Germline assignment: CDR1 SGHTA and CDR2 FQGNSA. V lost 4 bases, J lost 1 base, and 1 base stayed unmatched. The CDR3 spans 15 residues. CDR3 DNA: TGTGCCAGCAGCTGGGGACTAGCGGGGTCCTACGAGCAGTACTTC. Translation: CASSWGLAGSYEQYF.

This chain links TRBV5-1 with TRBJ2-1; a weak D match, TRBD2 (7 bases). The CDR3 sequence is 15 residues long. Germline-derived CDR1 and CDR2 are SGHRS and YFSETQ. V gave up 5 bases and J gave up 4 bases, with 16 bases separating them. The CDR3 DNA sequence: TGCGCCAGCAGGGGAGGGGGAGCCGCATACAATGAGCAGTTCTTC. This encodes CASRGGGAAYNEQFF.

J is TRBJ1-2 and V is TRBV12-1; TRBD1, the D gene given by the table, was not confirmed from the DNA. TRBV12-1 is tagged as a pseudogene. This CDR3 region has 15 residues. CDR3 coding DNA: TGTGCCAGCAGCCCCGGGCTCGACAGGCTGGAGGGCTACACCTTC. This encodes CASSPGLDRLEGYTF.

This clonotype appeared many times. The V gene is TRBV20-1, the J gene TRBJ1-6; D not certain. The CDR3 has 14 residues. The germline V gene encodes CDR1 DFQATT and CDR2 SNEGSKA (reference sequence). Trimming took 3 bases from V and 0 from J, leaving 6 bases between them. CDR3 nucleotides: TGCAGTGCTAGGCCCATCTCCTATAATTCACCCCTCCACTTT. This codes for CSARPISYNSPLHF.

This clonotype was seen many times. The CDR3 sequence is CSVEPRTPLPDTQYF. In nucleotides, the CDR3 is TGCAGCGTTGAACCCAGGACTCCCCTGCCAGATACGCAGTATTTT. The V call is TRBV29-1, the J call TRBJ2-3, with TRBD2 as a possible D gene (5 bases). The germline gives CDR1 SQVTM, CDR2 ANQGSEA. V was pared by 2 bases and J by 4 bases, with 16 bases between. CDR3 size: 15 residues.

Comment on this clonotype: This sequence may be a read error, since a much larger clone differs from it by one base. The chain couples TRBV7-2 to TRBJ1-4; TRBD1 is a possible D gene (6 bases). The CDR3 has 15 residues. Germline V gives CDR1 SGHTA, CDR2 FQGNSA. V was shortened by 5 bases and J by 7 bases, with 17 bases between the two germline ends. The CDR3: CASSQGGRSREKLFF. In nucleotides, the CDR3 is TGTGCCAGCAGCCAAGGGGGACGGAGCCGTGAAAAACTGTTTTTT. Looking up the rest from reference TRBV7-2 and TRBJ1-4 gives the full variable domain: GAGVSQSPSNKVTEKGKDVELRCDPISGHTALYWYRQSLGQGLEFLIYFQGNSAPDKSGLPSDRFSAERTGGSVSTLTIQRTQQEDSAVYLCASSQGGRSREKLFFGSGTQLSVL.

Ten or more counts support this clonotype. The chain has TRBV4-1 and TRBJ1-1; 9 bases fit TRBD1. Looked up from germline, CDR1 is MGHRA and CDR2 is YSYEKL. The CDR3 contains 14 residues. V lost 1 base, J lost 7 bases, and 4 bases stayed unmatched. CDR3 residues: CASSQGDRDGEAFF. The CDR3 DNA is TGCGCCAGCAGCCAAGGGGACAGGGATGGTGAAGCTTTCTTT.

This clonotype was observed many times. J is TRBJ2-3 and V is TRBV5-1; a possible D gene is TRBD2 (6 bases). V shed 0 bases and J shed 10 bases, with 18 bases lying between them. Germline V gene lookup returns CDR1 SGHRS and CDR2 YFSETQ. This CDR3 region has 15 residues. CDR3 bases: TGCGCCAGCAGCTTGGTGGAGTTTCCGGGAGTATCGCAGTATTTT. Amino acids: CASSLVEFPGVSQYF.

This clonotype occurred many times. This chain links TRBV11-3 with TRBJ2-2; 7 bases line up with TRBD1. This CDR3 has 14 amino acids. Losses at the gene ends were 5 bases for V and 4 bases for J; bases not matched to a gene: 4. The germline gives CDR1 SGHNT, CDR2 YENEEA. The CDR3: CASSPGQSTGELFF. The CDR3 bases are TGTGCCAGCAGCCCGGGACAGTCCACCGGGGAGCTGTTTTTT.

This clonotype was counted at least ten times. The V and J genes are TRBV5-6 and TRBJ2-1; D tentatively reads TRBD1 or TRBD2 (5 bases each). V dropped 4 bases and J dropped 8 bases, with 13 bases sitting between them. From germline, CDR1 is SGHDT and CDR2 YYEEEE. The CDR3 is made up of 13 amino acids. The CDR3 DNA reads TGTGCCAGCAGCATCCAGAGGGGCCATGAGCAGTTCTTC. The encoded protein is CASSIQRGHEQFF.